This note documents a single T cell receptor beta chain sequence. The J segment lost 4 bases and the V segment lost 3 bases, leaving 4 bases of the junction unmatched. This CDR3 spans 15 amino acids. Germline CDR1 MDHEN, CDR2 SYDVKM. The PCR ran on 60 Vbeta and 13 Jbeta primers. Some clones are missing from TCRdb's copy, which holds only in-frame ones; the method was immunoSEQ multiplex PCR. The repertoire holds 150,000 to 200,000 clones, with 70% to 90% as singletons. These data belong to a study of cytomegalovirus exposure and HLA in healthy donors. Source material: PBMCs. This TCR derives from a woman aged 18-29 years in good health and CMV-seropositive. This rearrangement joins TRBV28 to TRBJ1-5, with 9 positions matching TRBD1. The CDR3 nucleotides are TGTGCCAGCAGTTTCCCGGGACAGGGAAATCAGCCCCAGCATTTT. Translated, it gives CASSFPGQGNQPQHF.